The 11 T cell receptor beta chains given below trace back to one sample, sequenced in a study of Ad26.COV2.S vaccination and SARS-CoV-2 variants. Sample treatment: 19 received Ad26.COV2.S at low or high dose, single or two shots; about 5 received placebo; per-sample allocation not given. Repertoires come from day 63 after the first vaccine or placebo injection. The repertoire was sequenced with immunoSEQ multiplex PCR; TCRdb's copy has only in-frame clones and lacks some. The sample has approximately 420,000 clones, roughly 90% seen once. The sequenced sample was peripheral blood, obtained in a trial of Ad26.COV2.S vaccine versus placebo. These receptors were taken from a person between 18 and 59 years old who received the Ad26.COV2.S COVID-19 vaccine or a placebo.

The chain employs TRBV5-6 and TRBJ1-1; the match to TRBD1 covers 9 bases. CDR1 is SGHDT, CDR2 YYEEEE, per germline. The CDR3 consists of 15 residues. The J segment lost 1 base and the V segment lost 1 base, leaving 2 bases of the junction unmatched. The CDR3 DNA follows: TGTGCCAGCAGCTTGTGGGGACAGGGGAACACTGAAGCTTTCTTT. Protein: CASSLWGQGNTEAFF.

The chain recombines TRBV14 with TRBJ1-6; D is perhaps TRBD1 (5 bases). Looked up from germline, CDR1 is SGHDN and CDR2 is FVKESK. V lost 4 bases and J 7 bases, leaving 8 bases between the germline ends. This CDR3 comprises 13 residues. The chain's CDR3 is CASSLRQNSPLHF. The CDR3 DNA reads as TGTGCCAGCAGCCTCAGACAGAATTCACCCCTCCACTTT.

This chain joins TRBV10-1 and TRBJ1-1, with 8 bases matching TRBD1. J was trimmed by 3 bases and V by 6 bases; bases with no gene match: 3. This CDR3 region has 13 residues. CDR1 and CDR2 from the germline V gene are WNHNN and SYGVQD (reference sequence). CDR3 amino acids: CASSQQGDTEAFF. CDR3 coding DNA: TGCGCCAGCAGCCAACAGGGGGACACTGAAGCTTTCTTT.

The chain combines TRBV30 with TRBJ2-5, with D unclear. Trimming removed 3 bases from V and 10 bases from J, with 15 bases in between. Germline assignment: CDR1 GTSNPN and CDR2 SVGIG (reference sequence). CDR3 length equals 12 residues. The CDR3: CAWSLGAPGQYF. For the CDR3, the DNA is TGTGCCTGGAGCCTGGGCGCACCCGGCCAGTACTTC. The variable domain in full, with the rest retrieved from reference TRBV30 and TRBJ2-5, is SQTIHQWPATLVQPVGSPLSLECTVEGTSNPNLYWYRQAAGRGLQLLFYSVGIGQISSEVPQNLSASRPQDRQFILSSKKLLLSDSGFYLCAWSLGAPGQYFGPGTRLLVL.

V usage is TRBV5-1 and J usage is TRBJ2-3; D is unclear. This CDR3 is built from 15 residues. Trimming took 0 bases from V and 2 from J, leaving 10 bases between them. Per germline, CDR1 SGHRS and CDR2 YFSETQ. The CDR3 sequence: CASSLEGYLTDTQYF. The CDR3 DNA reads TGCGCCAGCAGCTTGGAAGGCTACCTCACAGATACGCAGTATTTT. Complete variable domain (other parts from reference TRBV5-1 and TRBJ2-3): KAGVTQTPRYLIKTRGQQVTLSCSPISGHRSVSWYQQTPGQGLQFLFEYFSETQRNKGNFPGRFSGRQFSNSRSEMNVSTLELGDSALYLCASSLEGYLTDTQYFGPGTRLTVL.

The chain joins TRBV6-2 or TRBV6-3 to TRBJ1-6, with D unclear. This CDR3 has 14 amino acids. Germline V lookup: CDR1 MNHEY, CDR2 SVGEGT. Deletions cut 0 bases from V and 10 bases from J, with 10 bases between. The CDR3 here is CASSYSRQHSPLHF. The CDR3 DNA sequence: TGTGCCAGCAGTTACTCCCGCCAACACTCACCCCTCCACTTT.

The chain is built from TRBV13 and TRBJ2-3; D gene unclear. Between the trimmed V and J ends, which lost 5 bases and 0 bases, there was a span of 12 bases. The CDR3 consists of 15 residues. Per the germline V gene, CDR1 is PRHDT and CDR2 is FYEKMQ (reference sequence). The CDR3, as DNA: TGTGCCAGCAGCGAAAGACTGGAGAGCACAGATACGCAGTATTTT. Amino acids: CASSERLESTDTQYF.

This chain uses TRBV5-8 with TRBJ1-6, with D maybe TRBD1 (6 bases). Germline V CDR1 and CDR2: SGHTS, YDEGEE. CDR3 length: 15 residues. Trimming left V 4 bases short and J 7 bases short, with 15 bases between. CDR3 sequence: CASSTLQGWNSPLHF. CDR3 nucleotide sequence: TGTGCCAGCAGCACTTTACAGGGATGGAATTCACCCCTCCACTTT.

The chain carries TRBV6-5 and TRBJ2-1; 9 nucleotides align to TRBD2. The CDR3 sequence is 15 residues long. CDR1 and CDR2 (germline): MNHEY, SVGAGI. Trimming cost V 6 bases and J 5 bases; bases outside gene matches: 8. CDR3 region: CASRVSGGRNNEQFF. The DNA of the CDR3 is TGTGCCAGCAGGGTTAGCGGGGGTCGAAACAATGAGCAGTTCTTC.

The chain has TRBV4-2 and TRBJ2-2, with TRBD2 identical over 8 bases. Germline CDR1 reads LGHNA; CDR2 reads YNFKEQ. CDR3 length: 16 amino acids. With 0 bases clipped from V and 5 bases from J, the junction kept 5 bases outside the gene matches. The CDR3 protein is CASSQDRASGTGELFF. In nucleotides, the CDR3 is TGTGCCAGCAGCCAAGATAGGGCTAGCGGGACCGGGGAGCTGTTTTTT.

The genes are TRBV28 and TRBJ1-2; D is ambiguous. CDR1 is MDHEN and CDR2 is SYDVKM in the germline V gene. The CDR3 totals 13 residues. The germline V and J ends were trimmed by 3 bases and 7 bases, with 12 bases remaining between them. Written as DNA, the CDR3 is TGTGCCAGCAGTTTCCCGGGGTCGGGTGGCTACACCTTC. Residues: CASSFPGSGGYTF.